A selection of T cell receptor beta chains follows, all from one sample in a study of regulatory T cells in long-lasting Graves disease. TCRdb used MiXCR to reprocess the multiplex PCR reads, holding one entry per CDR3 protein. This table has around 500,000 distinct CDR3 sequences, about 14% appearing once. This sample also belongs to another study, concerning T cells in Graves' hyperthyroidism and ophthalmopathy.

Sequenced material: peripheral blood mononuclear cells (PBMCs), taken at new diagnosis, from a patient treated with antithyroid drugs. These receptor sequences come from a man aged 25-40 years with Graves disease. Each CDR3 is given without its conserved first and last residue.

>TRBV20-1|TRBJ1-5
SARSAANNQPQH
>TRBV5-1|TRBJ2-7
ASSLRGEGQLEQY
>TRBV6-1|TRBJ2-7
ASSEQDGWRLAGTYEQY
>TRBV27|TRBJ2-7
ASSRDRERNRYEQY
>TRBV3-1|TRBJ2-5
ASSRDWGGETQY
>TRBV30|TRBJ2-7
AWTLPGTGGSYEQY
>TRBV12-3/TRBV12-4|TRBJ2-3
ASRTSGRVHTQY
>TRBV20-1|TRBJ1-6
SARDGQGAWSPLH
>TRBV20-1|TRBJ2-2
SANDRREASGELF
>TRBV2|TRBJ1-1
ASKGQGNTEAF
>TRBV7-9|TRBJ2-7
ASSLPSGSR
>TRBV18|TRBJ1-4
ASSPGQASNEKLF
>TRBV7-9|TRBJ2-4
ASSLATAGIQY
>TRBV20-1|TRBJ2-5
SAWTSGRGQETQY
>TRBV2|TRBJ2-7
ASRPGQGAGYEQY
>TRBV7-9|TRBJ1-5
ASRRDGRNQPQH
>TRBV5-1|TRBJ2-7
ASSLPSGTASDEQY
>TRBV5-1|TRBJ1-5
ASSLEGAGNQPQH
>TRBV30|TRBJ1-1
AWTMLNTEAF
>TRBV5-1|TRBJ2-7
ASSSGTRTYEQY
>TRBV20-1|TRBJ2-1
SASPRKEQF
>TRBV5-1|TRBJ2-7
ASSLGRDRGLHEQY
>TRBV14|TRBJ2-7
ASGYSFYEQY
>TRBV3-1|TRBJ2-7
ASSRGFEQY
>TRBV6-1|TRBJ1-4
ASSDPGPGLF
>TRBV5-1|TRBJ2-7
ASPAMTSGRSEQY
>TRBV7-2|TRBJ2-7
ASSFYGSPYEQY
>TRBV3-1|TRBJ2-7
ASSTRGTGYEQY
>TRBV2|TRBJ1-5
ASNAVQNQPQH
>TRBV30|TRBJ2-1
AWSDGRVVLF
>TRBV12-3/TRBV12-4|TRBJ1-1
ASSLGTGRSTEAF
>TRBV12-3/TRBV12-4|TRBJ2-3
ASSPSKGGSDTQY
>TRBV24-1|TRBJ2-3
ATSDLGLAGGKRDTQY
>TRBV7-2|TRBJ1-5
ASSLEQGHNQPQH
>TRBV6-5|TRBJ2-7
ASSSGLVDEQY
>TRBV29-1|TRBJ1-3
SVDSGSGNTIY
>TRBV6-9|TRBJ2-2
ASSYRAGELF
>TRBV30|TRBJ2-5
AWSGGRNIQETQY
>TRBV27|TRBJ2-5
ASSPGDGEETQY
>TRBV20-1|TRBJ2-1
SASGGGNEQF
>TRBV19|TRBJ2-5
ASSIVGGQETQY
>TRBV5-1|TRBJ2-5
ASSLSGQGYQETQY
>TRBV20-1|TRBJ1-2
SAFDRGPHGYT
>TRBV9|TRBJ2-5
ASSFFGQGQETQY
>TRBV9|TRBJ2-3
ASSVSAGRTDTQY
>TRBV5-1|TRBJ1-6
ASRPGQGGPLH